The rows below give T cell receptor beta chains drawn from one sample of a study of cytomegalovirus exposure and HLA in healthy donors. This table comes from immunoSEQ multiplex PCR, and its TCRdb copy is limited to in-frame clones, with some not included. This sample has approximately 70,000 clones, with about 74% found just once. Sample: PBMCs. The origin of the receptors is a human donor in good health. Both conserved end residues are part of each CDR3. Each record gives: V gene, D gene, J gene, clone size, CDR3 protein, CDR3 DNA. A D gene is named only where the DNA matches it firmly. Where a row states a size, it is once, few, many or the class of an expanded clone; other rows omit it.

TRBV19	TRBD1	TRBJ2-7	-	CASSRGTGPTYEQYF	TGTGCCAGTAGTAGGGGGACAGGCCCTACCTACGAGCAGTACTTC
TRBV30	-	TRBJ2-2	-	CAWRQENTGELFF	TGTGCCTGGAGACAGGAGAACACCGGGGAGCTGTTTTTT
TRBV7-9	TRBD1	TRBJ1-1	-	CASSLGTGVTEAFF	TGTGCCAGCAGCTTAGGGACAGGGGTGACTGAAGCTTTCTTT
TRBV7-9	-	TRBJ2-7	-	CSNSPGGNEQYF	TGTTCCAACAGCCCCGGCGGAAACGAGCAGTACTTC
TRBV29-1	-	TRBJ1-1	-	CSVDLIWGGAAFF	TGCAGCGTTGATTTAATTTGGGGGGGAGCAGCTTTCTTT
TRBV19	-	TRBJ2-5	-	CASSISPTETQYF	TGTGCCAGTAGTATATCCCCTACCGAGACCCAGTACTTC
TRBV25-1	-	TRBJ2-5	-	CASSESRGVETQYF	TGTGCCAGCAGTGAATCCAGGGGGGTAGAGACCCAGTACTTC
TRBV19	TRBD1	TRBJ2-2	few	CASSPDRVRVELFF	TGTGCCAGTAGTCCTGACAGGGTACGGGTGGAGCTGTTTTTT
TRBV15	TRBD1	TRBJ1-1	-	CATSTRQGNTEAFF	TGTGCCACCAGCACCCGACAGGGTAACACTGAAGCTTTCTTT
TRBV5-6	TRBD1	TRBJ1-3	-	CASIPSGTGAISGNTIYF	TGTGCCAGCATCCCGTCCGGGACAGGGGCCATCTCTGGAAACACCATATATTTT
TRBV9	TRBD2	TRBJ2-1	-	CASSVDLGGRRSYNEQFF	TGTGCCAGCAGCGTAGATTTAGGCGGGAGACGGTCCTACAATGAGCAGTTCTTC
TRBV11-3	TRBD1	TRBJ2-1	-	CASSLEQGEYNEQFF	TGTGCCAGCAGCTTAGAACAGGGGGAATACAATGAGCAGTTCTTC
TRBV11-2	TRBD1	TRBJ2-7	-	CASSLDRYRGTYEQYF	TGTGCCAGCAGCTTAGATCGCTACAGGGGGACCTACGAGCAGTACTTC
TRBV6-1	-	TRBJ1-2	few	CASRQGDYGYTF	TGTGCCAGCAGACAGGGAGACTATGGCTACACCTTC
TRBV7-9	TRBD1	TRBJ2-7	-	CSSRQGSGEQYF	TGTTCCAGCAGACAGGGCTCCGGCGAGCAGTACTTC
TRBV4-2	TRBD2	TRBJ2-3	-	CASSQDLGLAGVGGTQYF	TGTGCCAGCAGCCAAGATCTGGGGCTAGCGGGGGTTGGCGGTACGCAGTATTTT
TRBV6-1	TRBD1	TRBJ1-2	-	CASRYRGRGGYTF	TGTGCCAGCAGATACAGGGGGCGGGGCGGCTACACCTTC
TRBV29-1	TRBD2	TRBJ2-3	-	CSWISGSTDTQYF	TGCAGCTGGATTAGCGGGAGCACAGATACGCAGTATTTT
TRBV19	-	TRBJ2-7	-	CASGQRSNEQYF	TGTGCCAGTGGGCAGCGGTCTAACGAGCAGTACTTC
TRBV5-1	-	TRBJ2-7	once	CASSPRTPRNEQYF	TGCGCCAGCAGCCCCCGGACACCCCGGAACGAGCAGTACTTC
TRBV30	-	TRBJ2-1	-	CAWSGRGDVNEQFF	TGTGCCTGGAGCGGCAGGGGAGATGTGAATGAGCAGTTCTTC
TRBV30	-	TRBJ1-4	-	CAWSLGGGTTNEKLFF	TGTGCCTGGAGCCTCGGGGGGGGTACAACTAATGAAAAACTGTTTTTT
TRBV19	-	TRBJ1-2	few	CASSTIRDAYGYTF	TGTGCCAGTAGTACGATCCGGGATGCCTATGGCTACACCTTC
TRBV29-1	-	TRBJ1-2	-	CSVKRNYGYTF	TGCAGCGTGAAGCGGAACTATGGCTACACCTTC
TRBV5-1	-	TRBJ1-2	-	CASSPGHNSNYGYTF	TGCGCCAGCAGCCCAGGACACAACTCTAACTATGGCTACACCTTC
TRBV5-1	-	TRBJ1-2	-	CASSLVAGAEGGYTF	TGCGCCAGCAGCTTGGTTGCAGGGGCGGAAGGAGGCTACACCTTC
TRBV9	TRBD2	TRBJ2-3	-	CASSSRLAGGPLVRTDTQYF	TGTGCCAGCAGCTCCCGACTAGCGGGAGGCCCCCTGGTTCGCACAGATACGCAGTATTTT
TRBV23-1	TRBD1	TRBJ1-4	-	CASRTGCVREKLFF	TGCGCCAGCAGGACAGGGTGCGTTCGGGAAAAACTGTTTTTT
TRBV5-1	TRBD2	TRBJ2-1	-	CASSPLAGGLYNEQFF	TGCGCCAGCAGCCCTCTAGCGGGAGGGCTATACAATGAGCAGTTCTTC
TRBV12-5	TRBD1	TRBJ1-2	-	CASGLIDRGGNYGYTF	TGTGCTAGTGGTTTGATTGACAGGGGCGGTAACTATGGCTACACCTTC
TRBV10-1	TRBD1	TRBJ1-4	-	CASSETQGAIRNEKLFF	TGCGCCAGCAGTGAGACACAGGGGGCGATCAGAAATGAAAAACTGTTTTTT
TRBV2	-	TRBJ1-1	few	CASSLGVGTEAFF	TGTGCCAGCAGTTTAGGGGTCGGTACTGAAGCTTTCTTT
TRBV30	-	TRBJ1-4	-	CAWRPGQTIGKLFF	TGTGCCTGGAGACCTGGACAGACCATTGGAAAACTGTTTTTT
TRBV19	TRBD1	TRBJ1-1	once	CATSRGRTGGTEAFF	TGTGCCACAAGTAGGGGTCGGACAGGGGGCACTGAAGCTTTCTTT
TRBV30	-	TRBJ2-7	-	CAWTRTTHEQYF	TGTGCCTGGACCAGGACTACTCACGAGCAGTACTTC
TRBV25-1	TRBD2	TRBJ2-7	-	CASSGGSGKYEQYF	TGTGCCAGCAGTGGGGGTAGCGGGAAGTACGAGCAGTACTTC
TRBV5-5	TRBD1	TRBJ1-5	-	CASSATGGNQPQHF	TGTGCCAGCAGCGCGACAGGGGGGAATCAGCCCCAGCATTTT
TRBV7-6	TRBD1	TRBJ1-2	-	CASSSDRGYGYTF	TGTGCCAGCAGCTCCGACAGGGGCTATGGCTACACCTTC
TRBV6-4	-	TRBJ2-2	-	CASSPQGGDNTGELFF	TGTGCCAGCAGTCCTCAGGGCGGGGATAACACCGGGGAGCTGTTTTTT
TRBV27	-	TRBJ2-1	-	CASSLSTQGSYFEQFF	TGTGCCAGCAGTTTATCTACCCAGGGGTCCTACTTTGAGCAGTTCTTC
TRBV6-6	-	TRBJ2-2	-	CASSYFDTGELFF	TGTGCCAGCAGTTATTTCGACACCGGGGAGCTGTTTTTT
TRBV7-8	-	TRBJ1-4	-	CASSGDEFEKLFF	TGTGCCAGCAGCGGAGACGAATTCGAAAAACTGTTTTTT
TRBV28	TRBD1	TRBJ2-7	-	CASSSRRAGGDSYEQYF	TGTGCCAGCAGCTCCCGCCGGGCAGGGGGCGACTCGTACGAGCAGTACTTC
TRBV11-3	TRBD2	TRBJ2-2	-	CASSPGGLGGELFF	TGTGCCAGCAGCCCGGGGGGGTTGGGCGGGGAGCTGTTTTTT
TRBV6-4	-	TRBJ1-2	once	CASSDSMQGKDYGYTF	TGTGCCAGCAGTGACTCGATGCAGGGTAAGGACTATGGCTACACCTTC
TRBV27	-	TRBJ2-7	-	CASSQGPGSYEQYF	TGTGCCAGCAGTCAGGGCCCCGGCTCCTACGAGCAGTACTTC
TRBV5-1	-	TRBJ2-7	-	CASSLGPGFYEQYF	TGCGCCAGCAGCTTGGGGCCAGGATTCTACGAGCAGTACTTC
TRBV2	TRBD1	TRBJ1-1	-	CASSGTGVNTEAFF	TGTGCCAGCTCCGGGACAGGGGTTAACACTGAAGCTTTCTTT
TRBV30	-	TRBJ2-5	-	CARRDTQETQYF	TGTGCCCGCCGGGACACCCAAGAGACCCAGTACTTC
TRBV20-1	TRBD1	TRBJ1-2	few	CSAPGGGYTF	TGCAGTGCTCCAGGGGGCGGCTACACCTTC
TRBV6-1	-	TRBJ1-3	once	CASSEALRVGNTIYF	TGTGCCAGCAGTGAAGCTCTCAGGGTTGGGAACACCATATATTTT
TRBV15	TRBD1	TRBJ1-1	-	CATSRDRGITEAFF	TGTGCCACCAGCAGGGACAGGGGTATCACTGAAGCTTTCTTT
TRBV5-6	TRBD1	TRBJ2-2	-	CASSRTGTYTGELFF	TGTGCCAGCAGCAGGACAGGGACCTACACCGGGGAGCTGTTTTTT